Sequencing of this TCR beta chain was carried out in a study of blood T cell repertoires in COVID-19. Study overall: COVID-19 samples collected from the United States, Italy and Spain covered acute and convalescent phases.

Sequenced by immunoSEQ multiplex PCR; TCRdb stores in-frame clones only, minus some. The sample carries around 260,000 clones, about 93% recorded once. Participant age was about 18 to 89 years, and participants resided in fewer than 30 US areas. CDR1 is KGHSH and CDR2 is LQKENI in the germline V gene. Deletions cut 4 bases from V and 5 bases from J, with 7 bases between. The CDR3 covers 12 residues. The source is a young woman who had recovered from COVID-19. The chain uses TRBV18 and TRBJ2-3, with D tentatively TRBD2 (5 bases). Material for sequencing was PBMCs or T cells enriched from blood (not recorded which). CDR3 nucleotides: TGTGCCAGCTCACTCGGGGAAGATACGCAGTATTTT. Its protein is CASSLGEDTQYF.